This T cell receptor (beta chain) was found in a study of identical twins. As regards this clonotype: As yet, its antigen is unknown.

One entry per CDR3 protein results from TCRdb running MiXCR on the 5' RACE reads. The sample lists about 520,000 distinct CDR3 sequences, 20% to 25% occurring once. Whole-study findings and limits: It was possible that invariant MAIT and iNKT cells partly confounded the zero-insertion analyses.

The same sample was also studied in work on T cells expressing NK-cell markers.

Input material: CD4+ T cells sorted from blood. This TCR was sampled from a woman younger than 30 in good health.

CDR3 nucleotides: TGTGCCAGTAGTCAACTAGCGGGATCACCCTACGAGCAGTACTTC. Residues: CASSQLAGSPYEQYF. The chain recombines TRBV19 with TRBJ2-7; 10 bases map to TRBD2. This CDR3 comprises 15 residues. Germline CDR1 reads LNHDA; CDR2 reads SQIVND (reference sequence). V shed 5 bases, J shed 2 bases, and the junction held 6 bases outside the gene matches.